This T cell receptor (beta chain) was recorded in a study of T cell repertoires in cytomegalovirus infection. Across the whole study: Epitope selection comprised recently identified HLA-C-restricted CMV epitopes and well-studied HLA-B-restricted CMV epitopes. Matching HLA type, along with CMV infection, was indicated by public TCR beta signatures.

Study results and caveats: Cumulative public TCR beta family frequency identified CMV carriers with the relevant HLA. HLA-C-restricted CMV clonotypes gave the most frequent clonotype in two of eight donors.

A single record per CDR3 protein comes from TCRdb applying MiXCR to the reads. The sample holds about 71,000 distinct CDR3 sequences, approximately 22% seen once. Turning to this clonotype: Its antigen is as yet unknown.

Germline-derived CDR1 and CDR2 are SGHTA and FQGNSA. Trimming took off 3 bases at V and 4 bases at J, with 22 bases between the two ends. The CDR3 is 17 residues long. The clonotype originates from a human donor in good health (CMV status not recorded). Some clones in this sample may be carry-over from other donors' samples. The genes are TRBV7-2 and TRBJ2-7, with D perhaps assigned TRBD1 or TRBD2 (5 bases each). Sequenced here: CD8+ T cells from cultured PBMCs, sampled from culture after CMV antigen stimulation. The CDR3 DNA is TGTGCCAGCAGCTTGGGACCCCCACACCGGACGGGGTACGAGCAGTACTTC. Encoded protein: CASSLGPPHRTGYEQYF.